This TCR beta chain appears in the sequencing data of a study of shared clonotypes between healthy human individuals (dated by TCRdb to about 2020). With regard to the full study: The cohort comprised two women and a few men aged 18 to 49 years. Libraries were prepared and TCR repertoires were sequenced by different laboratories using diverse techniques, in order to increase sequencing depth and limit assay-specific biases. Per donor, three plates each were used for CD4 naive and CD4 memory, two for CD8 naive, and one for CD8 memory. Leukapheresis yielded between about 0.9 and 10 billion PBMCs per donor. To estimate repertoire size and how much clonotype sharing occurs between individuals, the study deeply sequenced the blood TCR repertoires of several healthy adults. Overall study outcomes, separate from this receptor: Sampling was limited to blood, and TCR repertoires in tissue likely differ from TCR repertoires in blood. Higher generation probabilities were observed for clonotypes shared by all four sorted-subset donors than for non-shared clonotypes. Across a handful of donors, approximately 5% of naive CD4, around 3.3% of naive CD8, under 2.5% of memory CD4, and around 0.4% of memory CD8 clonotypes were shared. Estimated clonotype richness was generally larger for naive than for memory subsets. Rarefaction of sorted-subset datasets indicated incomplete sequencing despite the large sequencing depth. The genetic and exposure-history diversity represented was limited by the small number of donors. Pairwise subsampling led to the expectation that sequencing depth would affect the degree of clonotype sharing among donors.

Germline trimming: 5 bases from V, 10 bases from J; junction bases outside gene matches: 5. CDR1 is given as PRHDT and CDR2 as FYEKMQ, both from the germline V gene (reference sequence). The CDR3 starts with the cysteine, ends with the phenylalanine, and has 12 residues. CDR3 DNA only is kept here, 36 bases in frame from base 1. Using the deep immunoSEQ assay, multiplex PCR amplified TCR CDR3 regions from genomic DNA. Genomic DNA extracted from each cell subset was distributed evenly over all wells of several immunoSEQ 96-well plates, and each plate served as one replicate. Each replicate PCR for sorted subsets received approximately 220 ng genomic DNA, equal to tens of thousands of T cell genomes. The purified libraries were quantified using a Qubit 3.0 fluorometer, sized with a Bioanalyzer 2100, and then quantified again using the KAPA Library Quantification kit. Every immunoSEQ 96-well plate was sequenced on a dedicated single-read 150-cycle Illumina NextSeq 550 flow cell. In the source study's methods: The immunoSEQ output contained only junctional sequences without quality scores, so filtering could not match that applied to full-length reads. Sequences were annotated with PyIR, a Python wrapper for IgBLAST v1.9, using IMGT germline references to assign V/J genes and CDR3. Reads with weak V/J assignments (E-value above 1e-6), missing CDR3, stop codons, out-of-frame junctions, or ambiguous translated residues were removed. V3J clonotypes were defined by identical inferred V gene, J gene, and CDR3 amino acid sequence. Percentage overlap between repertoires was computed as shared unique clonotypes divided by the size of the smaller repertoire. RTK rarefaction, the Chao1 estimator, and Recon v2.1 estimates of unobserved clonotypes were used to assess repertoire richness. Generation probabilities for all TCRbeta clonotypes obtained by the gDNA method from four donors were computed using OLGA. TCRdb holds this immuneACCESS table with in-frame rearrangements only. Some clones are missing; in checked studies, unresolved V genes explain under half, and the rest has no known cause. The V and J calls and clone size were taken over from that table, and D and trimming were inferred from the DNA. The sample table contains around 1.9 million clones; only one count was recorded for about 92% of them. Of the sample, around 1.7% falls within the top ten clones.

Concerning this clone: This clone's antigen is unknown. No qualities accompany the bases; no much larger clone lies one base away.

CD8 naive samples were CD45RO-negative cells positively selected for CCR7, giving a CD45RA+CCR7+ population that excluded TemRA cells. Donors were healthy HIV-negative adults with no recently reported acute infections or vaccinations. Only Caucasian adults living in Nashville, Tennessee, USA were represented among the donors. Blood was obtained by leukapheresis, after which PBMCs were separated by Ficoll-Histopaque density gradient centrifugation and cryopreserved in liquid nitrogen vapor phase. Analytical flow cytometry was used to check the purity and quantity of each magnetically sorted T cell population. Each sorted fraction had its genomic DNA isolated and then quantified by UV absorbance on a Nanodrop 2000c.

Sequenced sample: naive CD8+ T cells from PBMCs. In light of the paper, this sample's cell subset or site label describes: CD45RA+CCR7+. The receptor chain draws on TRBV13 and TRBJ2-1; 7 central bases correspond to TRBD2. The receptor was derived from a man younger than 35 in good health. Some clones in this sample may be carry-over from other donors' samples. The DNA reads as follows: TGTGCCAGCAGCCCTAACGGGGGGGAGCAGTTCTTC. It specifies CASSPNGGEQFF.